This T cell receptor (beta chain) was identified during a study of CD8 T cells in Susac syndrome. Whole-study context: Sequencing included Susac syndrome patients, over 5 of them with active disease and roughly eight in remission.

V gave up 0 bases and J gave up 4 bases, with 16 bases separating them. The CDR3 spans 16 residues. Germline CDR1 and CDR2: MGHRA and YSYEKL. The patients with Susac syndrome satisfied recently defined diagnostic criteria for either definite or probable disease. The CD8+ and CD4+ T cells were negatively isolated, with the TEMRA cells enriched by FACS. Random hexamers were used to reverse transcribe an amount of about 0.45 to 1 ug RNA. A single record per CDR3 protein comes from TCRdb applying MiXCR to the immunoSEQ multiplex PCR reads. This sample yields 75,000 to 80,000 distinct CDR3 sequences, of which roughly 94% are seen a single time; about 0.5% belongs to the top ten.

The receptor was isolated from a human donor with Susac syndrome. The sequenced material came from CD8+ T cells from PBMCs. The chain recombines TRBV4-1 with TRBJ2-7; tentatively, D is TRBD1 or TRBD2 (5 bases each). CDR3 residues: CASSQEVRGGGYEQYF. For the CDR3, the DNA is TGCGCCAGCAGCCAAGAAGTGAGGGGTGGGGGTTACGAGCAGTACTTC.